The 30 T cell receptor beta chains presented below share a single source sample, sequenced in a study of blood T cell repertoires in COVID-19 (TCRdb year 2020). The library was built by means of the immunoSEQ multiplex PCR assay. TCRdb took this table from immuneACCESS and kept in-frame rearrangements with V and J called. Such tables lack part of the clones; where checked against another copy, unresolved V genes explain under half of the gap, and the rest is unexplained. The sample table shows around 35,000 clones, and about 87% are seen once. The ten largest account for less than 55% of the sample. The sample was peripheral blood. The receptor set was obtained from a human donor in a cohort sampled during active COVID-19.

This clone was seen more than once but under ten times. V is TRBV6-5 and J is TRBJ1-5; D is unresolved. Trimming took off 6 bases at V and 7 bases at J, with 10 bases between the two ends. From germline, CDR1 is MNHEY and CDR2 SVGAGI. The CDR3 runs to 12 residues. This CDR3 is CASRGSGQPQHF. The CDR3 nucleotides are TGTGCCAGCAGGGGCAGTGGCCAGCCCCAGCATTTT.

The J gene is TRBJ1-1, the V gene TRBV7-2; 7 nucleotides line up with TRBD1. Germline values: CDR1 SGHTA, CDR2 FQGNSA. The ends lost 5 bases at V and 1 base at J; junction bases unmatched: 7. The CDR3 length is 15 residues. The DNA for the CDR3 is TGTGCCAGCAGCGACAGGGTTAGTGGGAACACTGAAGCTTTCTTT. Its translation: CASSDRVSGNTEAFF.

The V and J genes are TRBV18 and TRBJ1-1; no clear D gene. Looked up from germline, CDR1 is KGHSH and CDR2 is LQKENI. V gave up 3 bases and J gave up 6 bases, with 11 bases separating them. CDR3 size: 13 residues. The CDR3 region is CASSPSTVSEAFF. Written as DNA, the CDR3 is TGTGCCAGCTCACCTAGTACAGTTTCTGAAGCTTTCTTT.

The DNA of the CDR3 is TGTGCTAGTGCCGATCAGGGGGCCGGGGAGCTGTTTTTT. This gives the protein CASADQGAGELFF. The rearrangement links TRBV12-5 to TRBJ2-2, with 7 bases matching TRBD1. Germline assignment: CDR1 LGHNT and CDR2 FRNRAP. V trimming: 7 bases; J trimming: 6 bases; junction bases outside the gene matches: 5. The CDR3 is made up of 13 amino acids.

The chain carries TRBV4-1 and TRBJ1-1; the D gene is possibly TRBD1 (5 bases). The germline V gene has CDR1 MGHRA and CDR2 YSYEKL. The CDR3 totals 14 residues. The V end lost 3 bases, the J end lost 1 base, and 9 bases lay between the germline ends. CDR3 nucleotides: TGCGCCAGCAGCCAGGTCGGGGGGAACACTGAAGCTTTCTTT. Protein sequence: CASSQVGGNTEAFF.

J is TRBJ1-5 and V is TRBV19, with 8 bases fitting TRBD1. Per the germline V gene, CDR1 is LNHDA and CDR2 is SQIVND (reference sequence). The CDR3 runs 13 residues. V lost 7 bases, J lost 7 bases, and 6 bases stayed unmatched. The CDR3 spells CASNRDRWQPQHF. The CDR3 DNA is TGTGCCAGTAACCGGGACAGGTGGCAGCCCCAGCATTTT.

The chain has TRBV5-6 and TRBJ2-5, with 11 nucleotides matching TRBD2. Losses at the gene ends were 0 bases for V and 3 bases for J; bases not matched to a gene: 4. The germline CDR1 and CDR2 sequences are SGHDT and YYEEEE. This CDR3 region has 16 residues. The chain's CDR3 is CASSLGLAGFKETQYF. Written as DNA, the CDR3 is TGTGCCAGCAGCTTGGGACTAGCGGGGTTTAAAGAGACCCAGTACTTC.

The V call is TRBV19, the J call TRBJ1-5; 7 bases fit TRBD1. The CDR3 runs 15 residues. The V segment lost 8 bases and the J segment 3 bases; nucleotides outside the gene matches: 10. Germline CDR1 and CDR2: LNHDA and SQIVND (reference sequence). The CDR3 nucleotides read TGTGCCAGTGGAGCCCCCGGGACAGTCAATCAGCCCCAGCATTTT. Encoded protein: CASGAPGTVNQPQHF.

The chain has TRBV28 and TRBJ2-7; 8 nucleotides agree with TRBD1. The CDR3 consists of 14 residues. Unmatched junction bases numbered 10, after V lost 10 bases and J lost 2 bases. Germline CDR1 MDHEN, CDR2 SYDVKM. CDR3 protein: CATRGPAGTYEQYF. CDR3 nucleotide sequence: TGTGCCACCAGGGGGCCAGCAGGGACCTACGAGCAGTACTTC.

This chain connects TRBV7-2 to TRBJ2-5; no clear D gene. From germline, CDR1 is SGHTA and CDR2 FQGNSA. This CDR3 contains 12 residues. The V gene lost 5 bases and the J gene lost 4 bases, with 8 bases spanning the gap. Here the CDR3 reads CASSPPVETQYF. The CDR3 DNA sequence: TGTGCCAGCAGCCCCCCGGTAGAGACCCAGTACTTC.

In the case of this clone: At the DNA level, this CDR3 is encoded by other sequences in the same sample as well. The V gene is TRBV5-1, the J gene TRBJ2-1; TRBD2 might be the D (5 bases). V lost 0 bases and J 0 bases, leaving 7 bases between the germline ends. Germline-derived CDR1 and CDR2 are SGHRS and YFSETQ. CDR3 length equals 15 residues. The CDR3 DNA reads as TGCGCCAGCAGCTTGGGTGGGAGCTCCTACAATGAGCAGTTCTTC. It encodes CASSLGGSSYNEQFF.

The chain carries TRBV6-2 or TRBV6-3 and TRBJ2-7; 10 bases match TRBD1. The V segment lost 5 bases and the J segment 2 bases; nucleotides outside the gene matches: 6. Germline assignment: CDR1 MNHEY and CDR2 SVGEGT. The CDR3 is 15 residues long. In DNA form, the CDR3 reads TGTGCCAGCAGTCGAGCCGGGACAGGGGCCTACGAGCAGTACTTC. This codes for CASSRAGTGAYEQYF.

The V gene is TRBV3-1 (or the pseudogene TRBV3-2), the J gene TRBJ2-2; the match to TRBD1 covers 7 bases. The V and J ends lost 4 bases and 4 bases, in that order; junction bases with no gene match: 6. There are 15 residues in the CDR3. CDR1 and CDR2 from the germline V gene are LGHDT and YNNKEL (reference sequence). The DNA of the CDR3 is TGTGCCAGCAGCCCCCGGGACAGAGGCACCGGGGAGCTGTTTTTT. Its protein is CASSPRDRGTGELFF.

This chain links TRBV6-1 with TRBJ1-5; 10 bases fit TRBD1. Germline V gene lookup returns CDR1 MNHNS and CDR2 SASEGT. Trimming cost V 3 bases and J 6 bases; bases outside gene matches: 2. This CDR3 spans 14 amino acids. CDR3 in DNA: TGTGCCAGCAGTGAGGGACAGGGGCTTCAGCCCCAGCATTTT. Translating gives CASSEGQGLQPQHF.

The rearrangement uses TRBV18 and TRBJ2-1; D not resolved. V gave up 1 base and J gave up 3 bases, with 7 bases separating them. This CDR3 spans 14 amino acids. In germline, CDR1 is KGHSH, CDR2 LQKENI. The CDR3 here is CASSPLTDYNEQFF. In nucleotides, the CDR3 is TGTGCCAGCTCACCACTTACAGACTACAATGAGCAGTTCTTC.

This chain joins TRBV28 and TRBJ1-4; D remains unclear. Germline CDR1 and CDR2: MDHEN and SYDVKM. This CDR3 comprises 14 residues. V shed 8 bases and J shed 4 bases, with 14 bases lying between them. CDR3 in amino acids: CASQTKTGNEKLFF. CDR3 bases: TGTGCCAGCCAGACAAAAACTGGTAATGAAAAACTGTTTTTT.

The V call is TRBV7-9, the J call TRBJ1-4, with TRBD1 matching over 8 bases. Germline CDR1 reads SEHNR; CDR2 reads FQNEAQ (reference sequence). V lost 2 bases to trimming and J lost 6 bases; unmatched junction nucleotides: 5. CDR3 length: 15 residues. The CDR3 is CASSLSQGADEKLFF. CDR3 coding DNA: TGTGCCAGCAGCTTATCGCAGGGGGCGGATGAAAAACTGTTTTTT.

CDR3 amino acids: CASSLAASTDTQYF. CDR3 DNA sequence: TGTGCCAGCAGTCTTGCGGCTAGCACAGATACGCAGTATTTT. The chain recombines TRBV2 with TRBJ2-3; D is uncertain. CDR3 size: 14 residues. The germline gives CDR1 SNHLY, CDR2 FYNNEI. Trimming removed 5 bases from V and 0 bases from J, with 9 bases in between.

The CDR3 region has the DNA TGTGCCAGCAGCCACCGAGCTACTCGGGACAGGGCGGGAACTGAAGCTTTCTTT. Residues: CASSHRATRDRAGTEAFF. The chain has TRBV3-1 (or the pseudogene TRBV3-2) and TRBJ1-1, with 9 bases fitting TRBD1. J was trimmed by 5 bases and V by 3 bases; bases with no gene match: 16. The length of the CDR3 is 18 residues. Germline CDR1 is LGHDT and CDR2 is YNNKEL (reference sequence).

The chain recombines TRBV9 with TRBJ2-6, with 13 bases that match TRBD2. V dropped 4 bases and J dropped 0; count of bases not matched to a gene: 4. The germline gives CDR1 SGDLS, CDR2 YYNGEE. The CDR3 loop spans 18 amino acids. DNA of the CDR3: TGTGCCAGCAGCCCGAGACTAGCGGGGGGCTCTGGGGCCAACGTCCTGACTTTC. This translates into CASSPRLAGGSGANVLTF.

The chain uses TRBV15 and TRBJ1-5; D is unclear. V was trimmed by 9 bases and J by 4 bases, leaving 16 bases between them. The V gene's germline CDR1 is LNHNV and CDR2 YYDKDF (reference sequence). This CDR3 comprises 14 residues. CDR3 protein: CATRSRLSNQPQHF. The CDR3 DNA follows: TGTGCCACTAGATCCAGGTTGTCGAATCAGCCCCAGCATTTT.

The J gene is TRBJ2-2, the V gene TRBV6-4; D possibly corresponds to TRBD2 (6 bases). CDR1 and CDR2 (germline): MRHNA, SNTAGT. The V end lost 0 bases, the J end lost 5 bases, and 7 bases lay between the germline ends. This CDR3 region has 14 residues. CDR3 sequence: CASSDSGGTGELFF. The CDR3 nucleotides read TGTGCCAGCAGTGACTCGGGGGGTACCGGGGAGCTGTTTTTT.

The chain has TRBV12-5 and TRBJ1-1, with 7 bases aligning to TRBD1. The CDR3 is 14 amino acids. Germline-derived CDR1 and CDR2 are LGHNT and FRNRAP. The J segment lost 0 bases and the V segment lost 4 bases, leaving 2 bases of the junction unmatched. CDR3 sequence reads: CASGSGGMNTEAFF. The DNA for the CDR3 is TGTGCTAGTGGTTCAGGGGGTATGAACACTGAAGCTTTCTTT.

The V and J genes are TRBV4-1 and TRBJ2-3; 9 positions agree with TRBD2. V was pared by 1 base and J by 10 bases, with 12 bases of the junction left unmatched. CDR3 length equals 16 residues. From germline, CDR1 is MGHRA and CDR2 YSYEKL. The CDR3 nucleotides are TGCGCCAGCAGCCAAGGGAGCGGGGGGCGGCTGGTGGCGCAGTATTTT. Its translation: CASSQGSGGRLVAQYF.

The chain has TRBV12-3 or TRBV12-4 and TRBJ2-7; D call uncertain. The CDR3 sequence is 11 residues long. Trimming removed 4 bases from V and 4 bases from J, with 5 bases in between. The CDR3 DNA reads TGTGCCAGCAGTTACCAGTACGAGCAGTACTTC. This sequence encodes CASSYQYEQYF.

The DNA for the CDR3 is TGTGCCAGCAAGGACAGTCCGAACACCGGGGAGCTGTTTTTT. It yields the protein CASKDSPNTGELFF. This chain connects TRBV9 to TRBJ2-2, with D possibly being TRBD1 (6 bases). The CDR3 loop spans 14 amino acids. V lost 6 bases and J 0 bases, leaving 9 bases between the germline ends. Germline CDR1 is SGDLS and CDR2 is YYNGEE.

This chain connects TRBV19 to TRBJ2-1, with 7 bases fitting TRBD1. V was pared by 4 bases and J by 8 bases, with 23 bases of the junction left unmatched. CDR1 is LNHDA and CDR2 is SQIVND in the germline V gene (reference sequence). The CDR3 has 19 residues. As DNA, the CDR3 is TGTGCCAGTAGTAAAGTGGCCAATGGTTTGGGACAGCAGGGATATGAGCAGTTCTTC. It encodes CASSKVANGLGQQGYEQFF.

This rearrangement joins TRBV4-1 to TRBJ1-5, with D possibly TRBD1 on 6 matching bases. V lost 3 bases and J lost 9, with 12 bases in between. Germline CDR1 is MGHRA and CDR2 is YSYEKL. The CDR3 sequence is 13 residues long. CDR3 sequence: CASSHPQGGPQHF. CDR3 bases: TGCGCCAGCAGCCACCCACAGGGCGGGCCCCAGCATTTT.

This sequence joins TRBV27 and TRBJ1-6; tentative D call: TRBD1 (6 bases). CDR3 length equals 14 residues. The V gene's germline CDR1 is MNHEY and CDR2 SMNVEV (reference sequence). Trimming took 5 bases from V and 6 from J, leaving 11 bases between them. CDR3 nucleotides: TGTGCCAGCAGTGACAGGCTGGGTAATTCACCCCTCCACTTT. Amino acids: CASSDRLGNSPLHF.

The rearrangement uses TRBV9 and TRBJ1-1; 11 bases are shared with TRBD1. V lost 0 bases to trimming and J lost 8 bases; unmatched junction nucleotides: 6. The length of the CDR3 is 15 residues. Germline V gene lookup returns CDR1 SGDLS and CDR2 YYNGEE. The CDR3 nucleotides are TGTGCCAGCAGCGTAGGGGGACAGGGGGGACGAGAAGCTTTCTTT. Amino acid sequence: CASSVGGQGGREAFF.